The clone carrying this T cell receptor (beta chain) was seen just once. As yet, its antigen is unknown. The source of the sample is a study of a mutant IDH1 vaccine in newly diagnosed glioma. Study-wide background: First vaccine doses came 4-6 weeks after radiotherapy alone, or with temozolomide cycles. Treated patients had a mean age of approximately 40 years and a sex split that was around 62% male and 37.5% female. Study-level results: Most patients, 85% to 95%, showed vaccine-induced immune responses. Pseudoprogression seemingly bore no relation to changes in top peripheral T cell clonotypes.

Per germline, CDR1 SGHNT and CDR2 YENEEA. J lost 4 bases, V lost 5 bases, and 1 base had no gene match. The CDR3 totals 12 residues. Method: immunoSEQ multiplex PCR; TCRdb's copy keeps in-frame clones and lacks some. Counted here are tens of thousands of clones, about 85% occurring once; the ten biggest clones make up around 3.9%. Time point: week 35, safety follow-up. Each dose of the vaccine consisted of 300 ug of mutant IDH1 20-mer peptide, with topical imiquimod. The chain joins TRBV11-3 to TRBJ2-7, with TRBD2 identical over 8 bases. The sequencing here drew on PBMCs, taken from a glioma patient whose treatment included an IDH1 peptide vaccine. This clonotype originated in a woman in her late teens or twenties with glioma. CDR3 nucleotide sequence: TGTGCCAGCAGCCGGGGGGGGTACGAGCAGTACTTC. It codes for CASSRGGYEQYF.